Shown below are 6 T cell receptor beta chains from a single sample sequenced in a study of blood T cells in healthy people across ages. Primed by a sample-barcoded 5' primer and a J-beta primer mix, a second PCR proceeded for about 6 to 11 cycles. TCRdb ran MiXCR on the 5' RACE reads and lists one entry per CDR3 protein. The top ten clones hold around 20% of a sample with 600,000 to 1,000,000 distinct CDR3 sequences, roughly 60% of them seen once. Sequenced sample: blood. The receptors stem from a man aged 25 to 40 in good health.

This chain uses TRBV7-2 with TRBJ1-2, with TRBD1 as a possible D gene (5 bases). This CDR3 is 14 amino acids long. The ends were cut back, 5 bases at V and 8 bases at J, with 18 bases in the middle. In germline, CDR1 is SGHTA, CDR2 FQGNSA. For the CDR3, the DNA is TGTGCCAGCAGCCCCCTGTGGGGGGGTGGAGGCTACACCTTC. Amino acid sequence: CASSPLWGGGGYTF.

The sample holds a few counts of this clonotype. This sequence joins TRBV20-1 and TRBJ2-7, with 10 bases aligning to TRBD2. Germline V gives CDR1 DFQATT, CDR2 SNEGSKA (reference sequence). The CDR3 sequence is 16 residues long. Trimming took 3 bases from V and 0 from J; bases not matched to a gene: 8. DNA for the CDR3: TGCAGTGCTAGGATCCAGCGGGGGGGACGCTCCTACGAGCAGTACTTC. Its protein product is CSARIQRGGRSYEQYF.

The CDR3 loop is CASQTGTGNSGANVLTF. The DNA of the CDR3 is TGTGCCAGTCAAACCGGGACAGGGAACTCTGGGGCCAACGTCCTGACTTTC. The V and J genes are TRBV28 and TRBJ2-6; 9 nucleotides match TRBD1. CDR3 length equals 17 residues. V lost 9 bases and J lost 0; bases outside the gene matches: 9. Germline lookup yields CDR1 MDHEN and CDR2 SYDVKM.

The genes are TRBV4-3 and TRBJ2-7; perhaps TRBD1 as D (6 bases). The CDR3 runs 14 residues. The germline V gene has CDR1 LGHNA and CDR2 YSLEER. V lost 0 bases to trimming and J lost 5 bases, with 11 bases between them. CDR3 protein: CASSQDLRTDEQYF. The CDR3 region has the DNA TGCGCCAGCAGCCAAGATTTGAGGACAGACGAGCAGTACTTC.

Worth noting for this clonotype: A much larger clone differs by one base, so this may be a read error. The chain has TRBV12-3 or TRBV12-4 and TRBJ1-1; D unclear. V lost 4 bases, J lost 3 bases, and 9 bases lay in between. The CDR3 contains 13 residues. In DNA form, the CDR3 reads TGTGCCAGCAGTTCCAGCCGACACACTGAAGCTTTCTTT. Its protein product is CASSSSRHTEAFF.

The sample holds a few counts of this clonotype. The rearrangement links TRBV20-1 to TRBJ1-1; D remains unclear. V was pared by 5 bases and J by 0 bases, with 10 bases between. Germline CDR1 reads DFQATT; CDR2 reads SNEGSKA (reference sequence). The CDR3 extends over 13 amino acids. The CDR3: CSASGDMNTEAFF. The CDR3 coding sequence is TGCAGTGCTTCAGGTGACATGAACACTGAAGCTTTCTTT.